Sequencing of this T cell receptor (beta chain) was carried out in a study of cytomegalovirus exposure and HLA in healthy donors. Study-wide points: Several of the most significant clusters appeared, in a later analysis, to be linked to common viral pathogens.

Remarks on this clone: Antigen specificity is unknown.

The PCR was carried out with 60 Vbeta primers and 13 Jbeta primers. Clones were read by immunoSEQ multiplex PCR, and TCRdb kept only the in-frame ones, dropping some. The data contain under 200,000 clones, around 80% of them seen just once; the ten biggest clones take up 4.5%. All donors participated as healthy donors of bone marrow. While unrecorded immune exposures were likely, the donors were nominally healthy when sampled. V lost 1 base to trimming and J lost 1 base, with 8 bases between them. CDR1 is GTSNPN, CDR2 SVGIG, per germline (reference sequence). The CDR3 is 13 residues long. The chain has TRBV30 and TRBJ2-7; unclear D gene. Sample: PBMCs. This TCR came from a woman between 45 and 60 years old in good health and CMV-seropositive. CDR3 region: CAWSGLTSYEQYF. The CDR3 bases are TGTGCCTGGAGTGGTCTCACATCCTACGAGCAGTACTTC.